Described below is a single T cell receptor beta chain sequence and its context. The data are from a study of control samples from healthy donors and cancer patients. V lost 7 bases and J 7 bases, leaving 8 bases between the germline ends. This CDR3 spans 12 amino acids. Germline-derived CDR1 and CDR2 are MNHNY and SVGAGI (reference sequence). Sequencing used immunoSEQ multiplex PCR; TCRdb keeps in-frame clones, though not all of them. In the table there are some 200,000 clones, about 94% of which are singletons. Sequencing was performed on blood. This sequence originates from a man aged 50 or older in good health. The chain links TRBV6-6 to TRBJ1-6; D gene ambiguous. The CDR3 sequence: CASTPRNSPLHF. DNA for the CDR3: TGTGCCAGCACCCCACGAAATTCACCCCTCCACTTT.